Listed here is a single TCR beta chain. What it binds is not known. The CDR3 spans 15 residues. With 6 bases removed from V and 0 bases from J, the gap between germline ends came to 14 bases. Germline assignment: CDR1 MNHNY and CDR2 SVGAGI (reference sequence). Though nominally healthy at sampling, donors likely had unrecorded immune exposures. The data derive from a study of cytomegalovirus exposure and HLA in healthy donors. For the study at large: Earlier, some 180 million T cells were analyzed, and some 120 million unique TCR beta sequences were found among them. Notes on the study in general: Follow-up analysis found HLA locus-dependent TCR association rates, highest for DRB1 and lowest for HLA-C.

The PCR employed 60 Vbeta primers together with 13 Jbeta primers. The assay was immunoSEQ multiplex PCR, and TCRdb's table has in-frame clones only and misses some. Of 100,000 or so clones listed, around 82% are singletons. Sequenced input: PBMCs. The chain uses TRBV6-6 and TRBJ1-1; D is undetermined. The source of this sequence is a woman aged 45-65 years in good health and CMV-seropositive. The CDR3 region is CASSGVLGMNTEAFF. CDR3 nucleotide sequence: TGTGCCAGCAGCGGGGTCCTCGGGATGAACACTGAAGCTTTCTTT.